Following are 15 T cell receptor beta chains from one sample sequenced in a study of spatial heterogeneity in lung cancer. Time point given: blood at routine non-recurrence follow-up after resection. The input material, whole RNA from tumor, nontumor lung or frozen PBMC, was sequenced unsorted. One entry per CDR3 protein, called by TCRdb with MiXCR from the 5' RACE reads. Among approximately 27,000 distinct CDR3 sequences listed, about 6% were seen once. Sequenced material: PBMCs, taken at follow-up. The receptors were sampled from a male donor with early-stage non-small cell lung cancer.

This clonotype was counted many times. This rearrangement joins TRBV20-1 to TRBJ1-4; D is undetermined. The germline V gene has CDR1 DFQATT and CDR2 SNEGSKA (reference sequence). The CDR3 spans 15 residues. V gave up 0 bases and J gave up 1 base, with 9 bases separating them. CDR3 residues: CSARDRDGTNEKLFF. Here the CDR3 DNA reads TGCAGTGCTAGAGATCGCGACGGAACTAATGAAAAACTGTTTTTT.

This clonotype was recorded at least ten times. This chain uses TRBV29-1 with TRBJ1-3; D not resolved. This CDR3 has 14 amino acids. Trimming pared 0 bases from V and 2 bases from J, leaving 8 bases between. Germline CDR1 SQVTM, CDR2 ANQGSEA. CDR3 in DNA: TGCAGCGTTGAAGAGGGAACGGCTGGAAACACCATATATTTT. As protein: CSVEEGTAGNTIYF.

This clonotype was found many times. The chain uses TRBV20-1 and TRBJ1-1; D possibly corresponds to TRBD1 (5 bases). The germline V gene encodes CDR1 DFQATT and CDR2 SNEGSKA (reference sequence). Trimming took 1 base from V and 0 from J, leaving 15 bases between them. This CDR3 comprises 16 residues. The CDR3 protein is CSARGFRQGMNTEAFF. In nucleotides, the CDR3 is TGCAGTGCTAGAGGTTTTCGTCAGGGAATGAACACTGAAGCTTTCTTT.

Concerning this clonotype: A much larger clone lies one base from this, so it may be a read error. The chain joins TRBV5-4 to TRBJ1-2, with 10 bases that match TRBD1. Per the germline V gene, CDR1 is SGHNT and CDR2 is YYREEE (reference sequence). CDR3 length equals 15 residues. Germline trimming cut 3 bases from V and 3 bases from J; bases unmatched to any gene: 5. The CDR3 loop reads CASSYTGTGDYGYTF. CDR3 DNA sequence: TGTGCCAGCAGCTACACCGGGACAGGGGACTATGGCTACACCTTC.

This sequence joins TRBV29-1 and TRBJ1-2; 8 positions match TRBD1. CDR3 length: 16 residues. V lost 0 bases, J lost 5 bases, and 11 bases stayed unmatched. From germline, CDR1 is SQVTM and CDR2 ANQGSEA. The CDR3 DNA sequence: TGCAGCGTTGAAGATCTTTTGGCAGGGGGCGGATATGGCTACACCTTC. Translated: CSVEDLLAGGGYGYTF.

The chain is built from TRBV7-2 and TRBJ2-1; no reliable D call. V lost 4 bases and J lost 3, with 13 bases in between. The V gene's germline CDR1 is SGHTA and CDR2 FQGNSA. This CDR3 region has 15 residues. The CDR3 protein is CASSSAALDYNEQFF. In nucleotides, the CDR3 is TGTGCCAGCAGCTCCGCCGCACTTGACTACAATGAGCAGTTCTTC.

This clonotype was recorded a few times. V and J are TRBV6-4 and TRBJ2-1, with D perhaps TRBD1 (6 bases). V lost 2 bases and J 4 bases, leaving 12 bases between the germline ends. Germline CDR1 reads MRHNA; CDR2 reads SNTAGT. This CDR3 contains 15 residues. The CDR3 spells CASSDLKGGYNEQFF. The CDR3 nucleotides are TGTGCCAGCAGTGACCTTAAAGGGGGTTACAATGAGCAGTTCTTC.

This clonotype occurred many times. J is TRBJ1-3 and V is TRBV29-1; D ambiguous. This CDR3 is built from 13 residues. Trimming removed 7 bases from V and 0 bases from J, with 10 bases in between. Germline CDR1 reads SQVTM; CDR2 reads ANQGSEA. CDR3 protein: CSAGIFSGNTIYF. Written as DNA, the CDR3 is TGCAGCGCCGGAATATTCTCTGGAAACACCATATATTTT.

Only a few counts were recorded for this clonotype. The chain employs TRBV25-1 and TRBJ2-5; D gene uncertain. V was pared by 4 bases and J by 2 bases, with 14 bases between. This CDR3 spans 15 amino acids. The germline V gene encodes CDR1 MGHDK and CDR2 SYGVNS. DNA for the CDR3: TGTGCCAGCAGTGGGAATGACATACTTCAAGAGACCCAGTACTTC. Translated: CASSGNDILQETQYF.

This clonotype has more than one count but fewer than ten. The chain recombines TRBV12-3 or TRBV12-4 with TRBJ1-2; D unresolved. Trimming took 3 bases from V and 4 from J, leaving 15 bases between them. This CDR3 region has 15 residues. The CDR3 DNA follows: TGTGCCAGCAGTTTTGCGACTCGCAGAACCTATGGCTACACCTTC. Its protein is CASSFATRRTYGYTF.

This clonotype appeared a few times. The chain carries TRBV13 and TRBJ2-7; 7 bases are a match to TRBD1. From germline, CDR1 is PRHDT and CDR2 FYEKMQ (reference sequence). The CDR3 runs 13 residues. The ends lost 3 bases at V and 3 bases at J; junction bases unmatched: 2. CDR3 residues: CASSLTGRYEQYV. CDR3 sequence (DNA): TGTGCCAGCAGCTTGACAGGGCGCTACGAGCAGTACGTC.

Ten or more counts support this clonotype. J is TRBJ2-1 and V is TRBV13; 11 bases line up with TRBD2. The germline gives CDR1 PRHDT, CDR2 FYEKMQ (reference sequence). CDR3 size: 15 residues. V shed 5 bases and J 7 bases; nucleotides not matched to a gene: 7. The CDR3 nucleotides are TGTGCCAGCAGCCCGACGAGACTAGCGGGGAATGAGCAGTTCTTC. It is translated as CASSPTRLAGNEQFF.

This clonotype was picked up a small number of times. This sequence joins TRBV12-3 or TRBV12-4 and TRBJ1-4, with TRBD1 matching 11 bases. The trim removed 5 bases at V and 7 bases at J, leaving 6 bases unmatched. This CDR3 is 15 amino acids long. CDR3 region: CASSPRTGGREKLFF. The CDR3 DNA reads TGTGCCAGCAGTCCGCGGACAGGGGGCCGTGAAAAACTGTTTTTT.

Comments on this clonotype: At one of its ends the junction is not consistent with the germline gene, which may arise from a read error. The rearrangement uses TRBV7-3 and TRBJ2-7, with 9 bases identical to TRBD2. Germline V gene lookup returns CDR1 SGHTA and CDR2 FQGTGA. This CDR3 contains 16 residues. CDR3 in DNA: TGTGCCAGCAGCGTAACCGGGACTAGCTCACCCTACGAGCAGTACTTC. Its translation: CASSVTGTSSPYEQYF.

Turning to this clonotype: At one end, the junction sequence differs from germline, possibly due to a read error. J is TRBJ1-4 and V is TRBV13, with D possibly being TRBD1 (5 bases). Germline CDR1 and CDR2: PRHDT and FYEKMQ (reference sequence). CDR3 size: 13 residues. The CDR3 DNA reads as TGTGCCAGCAGTTCGTATCTTAACGGGGACCTCATTTTT. This codes for CASSSYLNGDLIF.